Presented here are 24 T cell receptor beta chains from one specimen sequenced in a study of T cell responses to AZD1222 COVID-19 vaccine. The data were produced by immunoSEQ multiplex PCR, yet TCRdb's version contains in-frame clones alone and is incomplete. The sample has roughly 160,000 clones, around 89% seen once. This specimen consisted of peripheral blood, obtained 28 days after the second AZD1222 dose. The receptors derive from an adult who received the AZD1222 COVID-19 vaccine.

This rearrangement joins TRBV20-1 to TRBJ1-3; D uncertain. The CDR3 runs to 11 residues. Trimming removed 3 bases from V and 4 bases from J, with 4 bases in between. The V gene's germline CDR1 is DFQATT and CDR2 SNEGSKA (reference sequence). CDR3 in amino acids: CSARSGNTIYF. For the CDR3, the DNA is TGCAGTGCTAGGTCCGGAAACACCATATATTTT.

With regard to this clone: Other DNA sequences in this sample translate to the same CDR3. The chain links TRBV5-1 to TRBJ2-5; D call uncertain. Germline-derived CDR1 and CDR2 are SGHRS and YFSETQ. CDR3 size: 13 residues. V lost 0 bases to trimming and J lost 2 bases, with 5 bases between them. As DNA, the CDR3 is TGCGCCAGCAGCTTGGCACAGCAAGAGACCCAGTACTTC. The encoded protein is CASSLAQQETQYF. The complete variable domain, with remaining parts taken from reference TRBV5-1 and TRBJ2-5, reads KAGVTQTPRYLIKTRGQQVTLSCSPISGHRSVSWYQQTPGQGLQFLFEYFSETQRNKGNFPGRFSGRQFSNSRSEMNVSTLELGDSALYLCASSLAQQETQYFGPGTRLLVL.

The chain couples TRBV5-1 to TRBJ1-1, with 8 nucleotides matching TRBD1. The germline V gene has CDR1 SGHRS and CDR2 YFSETQ. Trimming at V came to 4 bases and at J to 10 bases, leaving 6 bases not matched to a gene. CDR3 size: 12 residues. This CDR3 reads CASSRQGSSAFF. DNA of the CDR3: TGCGCCAGCAGCAGACAGGGGTCGTCAGCTTTCTTT.

The chain links TRBV28 to TRBJ1-6, with a weak D call TRBD1 (5 bases). This CDR3 is built from 14 residues. Germline V gene sequence: CDR1 MDHEN, CDR2 SYDVKM. Trimming took off 5 bases at V and 3 bases at J, with 8 bases between the two ends. CDR3 in amino acids: CASSQGLYNSPLHF. The CDR3 DNA follows: TGTGCCAGCAGTCAGGGACTCTATAATTCACCCCTCCACTTT.

V is TRBV5-1 and J is TRBJ1-2, with 8 bases identical to TRBD1. Germline values: CDR1 SGHRS, CDR2 YFSETQ. The CDR3 extends over 15 amino acids. V shed 4 bases and J 7 bases; nucleotides not matched to a gene: 12. The CDR3 DNA is TGCGCCAGCAGCCCCCTTCCAGGGGGCGGGTTTGGCTACACCTTC. This sequence encodes CASSPLPGGGFGYTF.

CDR3 region: CASSKTGAPLYNEQFF. The CDR3 bases are TGTGCCAGCAGCAAAACAGGGGCTCCTTTATACAATGAGCAGTTCTTC. The rearrangement links TRBV2 to TRBJ2-1, with 7 bases aligning to TRBD1. Losses at the gene ends were 6 bases for V and 4 bases for J; bases not matched to a gene: 12. The germline V gene has CDR1 SNHLY and CDR2 FYNNEI. The CDR3 contains 16 residues. The full variable domain, rest sourced from reference TRBV2 and TRBJ2-1, is EPEVTQTPSHQVTQMGQEVILRCVPISNHLYFYWYRQILGQKVEFLVSFYNNEISEKSEIFDDQFSVERPDGSNFTLKIRSTKLEDSAMYFCASSKTGAPLYNEQFFGPGTRLTVL.

V gene TRBV19 combines with J gene TRBJ1-5, with D possibly TRBD1 on 6 matching bases. The V end was cut by 3 bases, the J end by 3 bases, with 9 bases between. Germline CDR1 is LNHDA and CDR2 is SQIVND (reference sequence). This CDR3 has 14 residues. The DNA of the CDR3 is TGTGCCAGTAGTATCAGGGGACCCAATCAGCCCCAGCATTTT. This sequence encodes CASSIRGPNQPQHF.

This clone has only one observation. The V call is TRBV28, the J call TRBJ1-2; 7 nucleotides align to TRBD1. CDR1 and CDR2 from the germline V gene are MDHEN and SYDVKM. The V segment lost 5 bases and the J segment 4 bases; nucleotides outside the gene matches: 4. The length of the CDR3 is 13 residues. The CDR3 reads CASSPTGAYGYTF. DNA for the CDR3: TGTGCCAGCAGTCCCACAGGGGCCTATGGCTACACCTTC.

V usage is TRBV18 and J usage is TRBJ1-5, with 8 bases that match TRBD1. Per the germline V gene, CDR1 is KGHSH and CDR2 is LQKENI. The CDR3 is 19 amino acids. V dropped 5 bases and J dropped 2; count of bases not matched to a gene: 17. The CDR3 DNA is TGTGCCAGCTCATCCGACAGGGGAAGTCGAGGCGGCGGCAATCAGCCCCAGCATTTT. This translates into CASSSDRGSRGGGNQPQHF.

The rearrangement links TRBV19 to TRBJ1-2; tentatively, D is TRBD1 (5 bases). The CDR3 loop spans 15 amino acids. The germline V gene encodes CDR1 LNHDA and CDR2 SQIVND (reference sequence). V gave up 7 bases and J gave up 0 bases, with 15 bases separating them. The CDR3 region has the DNA TGTGCCAGTACCTCAAGAGGGGTTGCTAACTATGGCTACACCTTC. Encoded protein: CASTSRGVANYGYTF.

This clone appeared once. The chain combines TRBV5-1 with TRBJ1-2; D is undetermined. The ends were cut back, 6 bases at V and 1 base at J, with 10 bases in the middle. The CDR3 runs to 13 residues. Per germline, CDR1 SGHRS and CDR2 YFSETQ. As DNA, the CDR3 is TGCGCCAGCACGGCAGAAGATAACTATGGCTACACCTTC. Translated: CASTAEDNYGYTF.

The V and J genes are TRBV19 and TRBJ1-5; 9 bases align to TRBD1. In germline, CDR1 is LNHDA, CDR2 SQIVND (reference sequence). The V and J ends lost 10 bases and 1 base, in that order; junction bases with no gene match: 8. The CDR3 contains 15 residues. The CDR3 loop is CATADRGISNQPQHF. The CDR3 bases are TGTGCCACCGCGGACAGGGGAATAAGCAATCAGCCCCAGCATTTT.

The chain recombines TRBV24-1 with TRBJ1-5; the D gene is possibly TRBD1 (6 bases). Germline V lookup: CDR1 KGHDR, CDR2 SFDVKD. V lost 12 bases and J 0 bases, leaving 11 bases between the germline ends. This CDR3 spans 13 amino acids. The CDR3, as DNA: TGTGCCGCCCAGGGGAATAGCAATCAGCCCCAGCATTTT. Translating it yields CAAQGNSNQPQHF.

CDR3 DNA: TGTGCCAGCAGCGCCCTGGGGCGGGCCGAAGAGACCCAGTACTTC. Encoded protein: CASSALGRAEETQYF. The rearrangement uses TRBV3-1 (or the pseudogene TRBV3-2) and TRBJ2-5; D assignment may be TRBD1 or TRBD2 (5 bases each). Germline values: CDR1 LGHDT, CDR2 YNNKEL (reference sequence). Deletions cut 5 bases from V and 3 bases from J, with 16 bases between. The length of the CDR3 is 15 residues.

The V gene is TRBV19, the J gene TRBJ2-7; D not certain. With 1 base removed from V and 0 bases from J, the gap between germline ends came to 25 bases. The CDR3 covers 20 residues. From germline, CDR1 is LNHDA and CDR2 SQIVND (reference sequence). CDR3 amino acids: CASSIAGPGRRTKTSYEQYF. The CDR3 DNA sequence: TGTGCCAGTAGTATAGCTGGCCCGGGCAGGCGAACTAAAACCTCCTACGAGCAGTACTTC.

This clone was seen more than once but under ten times. V usage is TRBV29-1 and J usage is TRBJ1-1, with D perhaps TRBD1 (5 bases). The germline CDR1 and CDR2 sequences are SQVTM and ANQGSEA. The CDR3 consists of 13 residues. Trimming left V 7 bases short and J 0 bases short, with 12 bases between. CDR3 loop: CSAAQGMNTEAFF. As DNA, the CDR3 is TGCAGCGCCGCCCAGGGAATGAACACTGAAGCTTTCTTT.

The chain employs TRBV7-8 and TRBJ1-1; D gene unclear. The CDR3 is 14 residues long. Germline assignment: CDR1 SGHVS and CDR2 FQNEAQ. Trimming removed 4 bases from V and 0 bases from J, with 9 bases in between. CDR3 amino acids: CASSYLTMNTEAFF. The CDR3, as DNA: TGTGCCAGCAGCTACCTGACCATGAACACTGAAGCTTTCTTT.

CDR3 nucleotide sequence: TGTGCCAGCAGTGAAGCCCCAAGGGCGGGTAATGAAAAACTGTTTTTT. It codes for CASSEAPRAGNEKLFF. The V call is TRBV2, the J call TRBJ1-4; no definite D call. The CDR3 runs to 16 residues. Germline CDR1 reads SNHLY; CDR2 reads FYNNEI. The germline V and J ends were trimmed by 0 bases and 4 bases, with 12 bases remaining between them. The full variable domain, with the rest looked up from reference TRBV2 and TRBJ1-4, is EPEVTQTPSHQVTQMGQEVILRCVPISNHLYFYWYRQILGQKVEFLVSFYNNEISEKSEIFDDQFSVERPDGSNFTLKIRSTKLEDSAMYFCASSEAPRAGNEKLFFGSGTQLSVL.

The chain joins TRBV14 to TRBJ1-1; TRBD1 matches 7 bases. The germline CDR1 and CDR2 sequences are SGHDN and FVKESK. This CDR3 contains 17 residues. Unmatched junction bases numbered 15, after V lost 2 bases and J lost 6 bases. The CDR3 DNA reads TGTGCCAGCAGCCAATCCCGCTACAGGGGTATTACGGCTGAAGCTTTCTTT. Translating gives CASSQSRYRGITAEAFF.

This chain uses TRBV19 with TRBJ2-2; D tentatively fits TRBD1 or TRBD2 (5 bases each). CDR3 size: 16 residues. The germline gives CDR1 LNHDA, CDR2 SQIVND (reference sequence). Trimming stripped 4 bases from V and 4 bases from J, with 16 bases between. CDR3 region: CASSTRQRGGTGELFF. The CDR3 DNA follows: TGTGCCAGTAGTACGCGACAGAGGGGTGGCACCGGGGAGCTGTTTTTT.

This clone has only a few counts. The chain joins TRBV7-2 to TRBJ2-1, with TRBD2 matching 10 bases. CDR3 length equals 16 residues. The junction had 14 bases not matched to a gene; V was cut back by 7 bases and J by 8 bases. The germline CDR1 and CDR2 sequences are SGHTA and FQGNSA. CDR3 DNA: TGTGCCAGCACGTCCCACAGCGGGGGGGCCTTCTATGAGCAGTTCTTC. Its protein product is CASTSHSGGAFYEQFF.

The gene calls are TRBV25-1 and TRBJ1-1; no reliable D call. Germline lookup yields CDR1 MGHDK and CDR2 SYGVNS. The CDR3 has 17 amino acids. V lost 5 bases and J lost 5, with 24 bases in between. For the CDR3, the DNA is TGTGCCAGCAGTACCACCCACGTTGTAGGGAGTAGAACTGAAGCTTTCTTT. It specifies CASSTTHVVGSRTEAFF. Full variable domain (missing parts from reference TRBV25-1 and TRBJ1-1): EADIYQTPRYLVIGTGKKITLECSQTMGHDKMYWYQQDPGMELHLIHYSYGVNSTEKGDLSSESTVSRIRTEHFPLTLESARPSHTSQYLCASSTTHVVGSRTEAFFGQGTRLTVV.

J is TRBJ2-2 and V is TRBV10-1; D call uncertain. Per germline, CDR1 WNHNN and CDR2 SYGVQD (reference sequence). The CDR3 has 17 residues. V dropped 0 bases and J dropped 3 bases, with 14 bases sitting between them. The DNA of the CDR3 is TGCGCCAGCAGTGAGTCGAGAACAGCCCAGTACACCGGGGAGCTGTTTTTT. This translates into CASSESRTAQYTGELFF.

The V gene is TRBV19, the J gene TRBJ1-5; D gene unclear. V dropped 1 base and J dropped 3 bases, with 13 bases sitting between them. Germline V gene data show CDR1 as LNHDA and CDR2 as SQIVND (reference sequence). The CDR3 extends over 16 amino acids. CDR3 in amino acids: CASSIGAQRSNQPQHF. CDR3 nucleotides: TGTGCCAGTAGTATAGGTGCACAGCGTTCCAATCAGCCCCAGCATTTT.